The TCR beta chain under discussion was sequenced for a study of T cell repertoires in cytomegalovirus infection. Study summary: CMV infection plus the matching HLA type was flagged by public TCR beta signatures. Whole-study findings and limits: HLA-C-restricted CMV clonotypes gave the most frequent clonotype in two of eight donors. Identification of carriers of CMV plus the relevant HLA was achieved through cumulative public TCR beta family frequency.

One entry per CDR3 protein results from TCRdb running MiXCR on the reads. The repertoire consists of hundreds of thousands of distinct CDR3 sequences, with about 27% occurring once and the leading ten covering around 20%. The CDR3 runs 16 residues. Trimming pared 1 base from V and 0 bases from J, leaving 10 bases between. Germline values: CDR1 SGHTA, CDR2 FQGNSA. Comments on this clonotype: The antigen remains undetermined.

The clonotype originates from a human donor in good health (CMV status not recorded). Some clones in this sample may be carry-over from other donors' samples. The chain employs TRBV7-2 and TRBJ1-3, with a tentative D call TRBD1 (5 bases). The sequencing here drew on cultured PBMCs, taken from culture after CMV antigen stimulation. The CDR3 coding sequence is TGTGCCAGCAGCTTAGGCCGACAGATCTCTGGAAACACCATATATTTT. Protein product: CASSLGRQISGNTIYF.